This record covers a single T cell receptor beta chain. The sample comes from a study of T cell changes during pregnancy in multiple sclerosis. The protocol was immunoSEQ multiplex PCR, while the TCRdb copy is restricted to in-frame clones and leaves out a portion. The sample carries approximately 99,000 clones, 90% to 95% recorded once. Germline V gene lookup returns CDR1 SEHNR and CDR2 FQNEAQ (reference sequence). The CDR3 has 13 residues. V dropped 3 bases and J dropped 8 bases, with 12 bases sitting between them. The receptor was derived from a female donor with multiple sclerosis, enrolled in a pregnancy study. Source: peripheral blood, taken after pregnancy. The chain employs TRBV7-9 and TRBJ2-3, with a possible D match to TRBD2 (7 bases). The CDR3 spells CASSFGGGGTQYF. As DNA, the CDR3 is TGTGCCAGCAGCTTCGGGGGCGGGGGTACGCAGTATTTT.